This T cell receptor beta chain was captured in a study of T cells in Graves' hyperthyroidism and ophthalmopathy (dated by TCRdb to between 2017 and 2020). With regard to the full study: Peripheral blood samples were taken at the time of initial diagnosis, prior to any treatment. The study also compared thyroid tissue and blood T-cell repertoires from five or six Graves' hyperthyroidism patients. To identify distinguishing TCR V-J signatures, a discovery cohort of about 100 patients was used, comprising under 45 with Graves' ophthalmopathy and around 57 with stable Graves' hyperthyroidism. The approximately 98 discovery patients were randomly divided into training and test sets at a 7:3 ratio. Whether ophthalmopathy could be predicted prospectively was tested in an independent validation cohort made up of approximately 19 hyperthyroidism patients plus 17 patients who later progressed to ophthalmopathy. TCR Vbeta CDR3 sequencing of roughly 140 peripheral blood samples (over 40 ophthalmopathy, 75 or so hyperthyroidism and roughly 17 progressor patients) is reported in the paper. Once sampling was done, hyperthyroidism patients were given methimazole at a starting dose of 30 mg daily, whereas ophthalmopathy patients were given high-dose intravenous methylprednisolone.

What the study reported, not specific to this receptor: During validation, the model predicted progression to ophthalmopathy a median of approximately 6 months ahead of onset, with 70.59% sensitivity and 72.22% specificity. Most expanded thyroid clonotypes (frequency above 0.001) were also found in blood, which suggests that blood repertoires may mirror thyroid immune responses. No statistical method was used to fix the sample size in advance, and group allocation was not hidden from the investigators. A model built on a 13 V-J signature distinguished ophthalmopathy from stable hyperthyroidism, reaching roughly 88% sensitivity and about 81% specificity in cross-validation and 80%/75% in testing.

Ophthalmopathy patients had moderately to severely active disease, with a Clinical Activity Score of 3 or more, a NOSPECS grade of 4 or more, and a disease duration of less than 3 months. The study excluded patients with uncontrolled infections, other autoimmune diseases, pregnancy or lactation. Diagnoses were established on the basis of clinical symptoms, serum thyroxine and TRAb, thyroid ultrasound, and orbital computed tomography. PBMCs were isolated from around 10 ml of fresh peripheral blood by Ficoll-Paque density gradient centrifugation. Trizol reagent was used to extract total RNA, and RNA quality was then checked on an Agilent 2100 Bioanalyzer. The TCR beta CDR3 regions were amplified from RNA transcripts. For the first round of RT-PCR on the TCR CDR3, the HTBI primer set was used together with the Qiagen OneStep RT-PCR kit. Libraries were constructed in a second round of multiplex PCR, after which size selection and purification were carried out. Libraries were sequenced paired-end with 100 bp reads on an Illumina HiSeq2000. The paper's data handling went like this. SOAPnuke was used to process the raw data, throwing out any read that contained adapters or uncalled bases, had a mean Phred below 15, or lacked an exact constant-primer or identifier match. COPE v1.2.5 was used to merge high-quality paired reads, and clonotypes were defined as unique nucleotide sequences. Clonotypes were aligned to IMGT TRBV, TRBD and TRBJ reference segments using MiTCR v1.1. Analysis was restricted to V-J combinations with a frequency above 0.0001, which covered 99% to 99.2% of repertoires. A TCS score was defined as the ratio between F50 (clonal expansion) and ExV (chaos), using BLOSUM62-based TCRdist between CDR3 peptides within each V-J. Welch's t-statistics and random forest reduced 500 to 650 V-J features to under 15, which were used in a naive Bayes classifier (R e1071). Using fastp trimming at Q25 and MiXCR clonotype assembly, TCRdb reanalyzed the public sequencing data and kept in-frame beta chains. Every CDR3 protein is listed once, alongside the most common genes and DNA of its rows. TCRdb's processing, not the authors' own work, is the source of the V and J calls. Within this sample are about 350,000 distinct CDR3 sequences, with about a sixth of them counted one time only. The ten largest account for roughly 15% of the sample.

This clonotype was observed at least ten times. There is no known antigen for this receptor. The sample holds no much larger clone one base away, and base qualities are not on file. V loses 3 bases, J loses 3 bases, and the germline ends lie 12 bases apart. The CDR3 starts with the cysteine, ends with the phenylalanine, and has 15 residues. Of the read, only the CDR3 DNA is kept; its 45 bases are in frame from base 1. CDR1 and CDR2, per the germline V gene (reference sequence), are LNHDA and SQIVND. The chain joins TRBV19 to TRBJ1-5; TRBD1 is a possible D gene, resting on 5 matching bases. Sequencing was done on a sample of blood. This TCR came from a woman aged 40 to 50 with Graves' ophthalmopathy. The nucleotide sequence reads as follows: TGTGCCAGTAGTATTTCGGGGGGGTCCAATCAGCCCCAGCATTTT. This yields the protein CASSISGGSNQPQHF.